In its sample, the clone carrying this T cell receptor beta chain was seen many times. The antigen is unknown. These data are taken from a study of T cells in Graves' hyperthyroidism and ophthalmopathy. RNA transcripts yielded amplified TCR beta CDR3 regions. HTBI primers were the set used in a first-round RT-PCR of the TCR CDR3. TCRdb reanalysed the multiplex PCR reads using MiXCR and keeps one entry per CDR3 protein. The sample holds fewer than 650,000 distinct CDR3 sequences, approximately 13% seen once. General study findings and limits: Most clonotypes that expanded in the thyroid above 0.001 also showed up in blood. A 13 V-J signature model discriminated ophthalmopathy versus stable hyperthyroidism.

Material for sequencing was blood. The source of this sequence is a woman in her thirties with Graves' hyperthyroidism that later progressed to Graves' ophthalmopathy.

The CDR3 DNA reads as TGTGCCTGGACCGGGGGGCCAGTCATGAACACTGAAGCTTTCTTT. Protein sequence: CAWTGGPVMNTEAFF. V usage is TRBV30 and J usage is TRBJ1-1, with D tentatively TRBD1 (6 bases). Germline V gene data show CDR1 as GTSNPN and CDR2 as SVGIG (reference sequence). The V and J ends lost 4 bases and 0 bases respectively, with 15 bases between them. This CDR3 region has 15 residues.